Following are 13 T cell receptor beta chains from one sample sequenced in a study of T-cell memory formation after mild COVID-19. TCRdb used MiXCR to reprocess the 5' RACE reads, holding one entry per CDR3 protein. The sample holds about 440,000 distinct CDR3 sequences; around 20% are singletons and the top ten take 7.5% to 10%. The source material was PBMCs or a T cell subset sorted from them (not recorded which). The source is an adult woman who had mild COVID-19 (a few samples of this study predate the infection). Cell type and time point are not known.

This clonotype was observed a few times. This chain joins TRBV7-9 and TRBJ1-1; TRBD1 might be the D (5 bases). CDR3 length: 16 residues. From germline, CDR1 is SEHNR and CDR2 FQNEAQ (reference sequence). V dropped 1 base and J dropped 3 bases, with 15 bases sitting between them. CDR3 amino acids: CASSLVTGGWDTEAFF. The CDR3 coding sequence is TGTGCCAGCAGCTTAGTTACCGGGGGTTGGGACACTGAAGCTTTCTTT.

This chain uses TRBV12-3 or TRBV12-4 with TRBJ1-6; weak D call: TRBD1 (5 bases). Trimming cost V 4 bases and J 5 bases, with 9 bases left between them. The CDR3 contains 14 residues. The CDR3 region is CASSYQGNNSPLHF. The CDR3 coding sequence is TGTGCCAGCAGTTACCAGGGCAATAATTCACCCCTCCACTTT.

This clonotype was observed a few times. The V call is TRBV7-8, the J call TRBJ2-3; the match to TRBD1 covers 8 bases. The CDR3 runs to 17 residues. V lost 2 bases and J lost 7; bases outside the gene matches: 14. The germline gives CDR1 SGHVS, CDR2 FQNEAQ. Here the CDR3 reads CASSLPSGTGDTHTQYF. In nucleotides, the CDR3 is TGTGCCAGCAGCTTACCGAGTGGGACAGGCGATACCCATACGCAGTATTTT. The whole variable domain, remainder taken from reference TRBV7-8 and TRBJ2-3, is GAGVSQSPRYKVAKRGQDVALRCDPISGHVSLFWYQQALGQGPEFLTYFQNEAQLDKSGLPSDRFFAERPEGSVSTLKIQRTQQEDSAVYLCASSLPSGTGDTHTQYFGPGTRLTVL.

The J gene is TRBJ2-1, the V gene TRBV20-1; 7 bases agree with TRBD2. CDR1 and CDR2 (germline): DFQATT, SNEGSKA (reference sequence). The CDR3 has 17 residues. V was pared by 0 bases and J by 0 bases, with 8 bases of the junction left unmatched. The DNA of the CDR3 is TGCAGTGCTAGAGATCTGGGCCGGGAGGTCTCCTACAATGAGCAGTTCTTC. It codes for CSARDLGREVSYNEQFF.

The V gene is TRBV6-2 or TRBV6-3, the J gene TRBJ2-7; D not resolved. CDR1 and CDR2 (germline): MNHEY, SVGEGT. This CDR3 is built from 13 residues. V lost 1 base, J lost 2 bases, and 6 bases lay in between. DNA of the CDR3: TGTGCCAGCAGTTACTACCCCACCTACGAGCAGTACTTC. It specifies CASSYYPTYEQYF.

This chain joins TRBV6-2 or TRBV6-3 and TRBJ2-7; D might be TRBD2 (5 bases). The germline V gene encodes CDR1 MNHEY and CDR2 SVGEGT. The CDR3 is 12 residues long. V lost 7 bases, J lost 6 bases, and 13 bases lay in between. The CDR3 DNA follows: TGTGCCAGCAATAAGGGAGTCGGCGAGCAGTACTTC. This codes for CASNKGVGEQYF.

V gene TRBV5-1 combines with J gene TRBJ1-2; 9 bases match TRBD1. Trimming at V came to 4 bases and at J to 8 bases, leaving 12 bases not matched to a gene. This CDR3 comprises 15 residues. In germline, CDR1 is SGHRS, CDR2 YFSETQ. Here the CDR3 DNA reads TGCGCCAGCAGCCTAACAGTGGGACAGGGCGGCGGCTACACCTTC. It encodes CASSLTVGQGGGYTF.

This clonotype was found once. The rearrangement uses TRBV7-2 and TRBJ1-5, with a tentative D call TRBD1 (5 bases). The V end lost 3 bases, the J end lost 7 bases, and 16 bases lay between the germline ends. Per the germline V gene, CDR1 is SGHTA and CDR2 is FQGNSA. The CDR3 extends over 15 amino acids. The CDR3 loop is CASSFARQKGQPQHF. The CDR3 coding sequence is TGTGCCAGCAGCTTCGCCCGACAGAAGGGGCAGCCCCAGCATTTT.

This clonotype came up a few times. The chain recombines TRBV12-3 or TRBV12-4 with TRBJ2-1, with D perhaps matching TRBD2 (5 bases). Trimming took off 3 bases at V and 2 bases at J, with 8 bases between the two ends. The CDR3 contains 14 residues. The CDR3 DNA follows: TGTGCCAGCAGTTTTGAGGGCACCTACAATGAGCAGTTCTTC. The encoded protein is CASSFEGTYNEQFF.

The chain carries TRBV30 and TRBJ1-2; possible D gene TRBD1, 6 bases. Deletions cut 1 base from V and 5 bases from J, with 8 bases between. This CDR3 is 12 amino acids long. Germline CDR1 is GTSNPN and CDR2 is SVGIG (reference sequence). The CDR3 is CAWSAQGYGYTF. CDR3 DNA sequence: TGTGCCTGGAGTGCACAGGGATATGGCTACACCTTC.

The CDR3 DNA sequence: TGTGCCAGCAGCTTAGCCGGGCTGACTTCCTACGAGCAGTACTTC. Amino acid sequence: CASSLAGLTSYEQYF. V is TRBV7-8 and J is TRBJ2-7; D gene unclear. The CDR3 runs to 15 residues. Germline V gives CDR1 SGHVS, CDR2 FQNEAQ. Trimming left V 0 bases short and J 1 base short, with 10 bases between.

The rearrangement joins TRBV2 to TRBJ2-7; 10 nucleotides line up with TRBD2. This CDR3 has 15 amino acids. From germline, CDR1 is SNHLY and CDR2 FYNNEI. V lost 6 bases, J lost 7 bases, and 12 bases stayed unmatched. In nucleotides, the CDR3 is TGTGCCAGCAGCTCCTCTAGCGGGAGACTCGGGGAGCAGTACTTC. It yields the protein CASSSSSGRLGEQYF.

There are a few counts of this clonotype. This sequence joins TRBV5-6 and TRBJ2-6; D remains unclear. This CDR3 is 12 amino acids long. V gave up 2 bases and J gave up 3 bases, with 0 bases separating them. Germline V gene sequence: CDR1 SGHDT, CDR2 YYEEEE. CDR3 amino acids: CASSFGANVLTF. CDR3 bases: TGTGCCAGCAGCTTTGGGGCCAACGTCCTGACTTTC. The full variable domain, its missing parts supplied by reference TRBV5-6 and TRBJ2-6, is DAGVTQSPTHLIKTRGQQVTLRCSPKSGHDTVSWYQQALGQGPQFIFQYYEEEERQRGNFPDRFSGHQFPNYSSELNVNALLLGDSALYLCASSFGANVLTFGAGSRLTVL.